This T cell receptor (beta chain) was identified in a study of response to subunit inactivated influenza vaccine. Overall study findings and caveats: Researchers suggested that each seasonal influenza vaccination recruits few new T cells.

Trimming shortened V by 1 base and J by 8 bases, and 6 bases separated the two germline ends. The CDR3 is made up of 12 amino acids. The germline gives CDR1 MDHEN, CDR2 SYDVKM. A remark on this clonotype: Its target is not known.

TCRdb ran MiXCR on the RT-PCR reads and lists one entry per CDR3 protein. The sample holds under 950,000 distinct CDR3 sequences; 20% to 25% are singletons and the top ten take approximately 10%. The receptor was derived from a man in his fifties who received an inactivated influenza vaccine. The chain employs TRBV28 and TRBJ1-5; D gene unclear. This specimen consisted of PBMCs from blood, obtained roughly 5 days after vaccination. The CDR3 bases are TGTGCCAGCAGTTTATCGGCGGAGCCCCAGCATTTT. This translates into CASSLSAEPQHF.